A single sample gave rise to the 10 T cell receptor beta chains below, sequenced in a study of CD8 T cells in Susac syndrome. After extraction with the RNeasy kit, roughly 0.45 to 1 ug of the RNA was reverse transcribed using random hexamers. Each CDR3 protein gets one entry after TCRdb re-called the immunoSEQ multiplex PCR reads with MiXCR. The table records around 150,000 distinct CDR3 sequences, roughly 95% of them present only once. Source material: CD4+ T cells from PBMCs. These TCRs come from a human donor with multiple sclerosis.

The chain links TRBV25-1 to TRBJ2-1; TRBD2 aligns across 13 bases. Germline V CDR1 and CDR2: MGHDK, SYGVNS. The J segment lost 5 bases and the V segment lost 3 bases, leaving 4 bases of the junction unmatched. This CDR3 comprises 16 residues. The CDR3 region has the DNA TGTGCCAGCAGTGATGAGGGGACTAGCGGGAACAATGAGCAGTTCTTC. This encodes CASSDEGTSGNNEQFF.

The rearrangement uses TRBV5-1 and TRBJ1-4, with 8 bases aligning to TRBD1. CDR1 and CDR2 from the germline V gene are SGHRS and YFSETQ. V shed 1 base and J 5 bases; nucleotides not matched to a gene: 4. This CDR3 region has 15 residues. The CDR3 reads CASSLRGTGNEKLFF. CDR3 nucleotide sequence: TGCGCCAGCAGCTTGAGGGGGACAGGAAATGAAAAACTGTTTTTT.

V is TRBV24-1 and J is TRBJ1-5; D possibly corresponds to TRBD1 (5 bases). V lost 5 bases and J 4 bases, leaving 11 bases between the germline ends. Germline loops: CDR1 KGHDR, CDR2 SFDVKD. CDR3 size: 14 residues. The CDR3 protein is CATSAGGGNQPQHF. CDR3 nucleotides: TGTGCCACCAGTGCGGGGGGTGGGAATCAGCCCCAGCATTTT.

This chain connects TRBV7-2 to TRBJ1-1; D is possibly TRBD1 (5 bases). In germline, CDR1 is SGHTA, CDR2 FQGNSA. Trimming removed 2 bases at V and 1 base at J, with 11 bases between. The CDR3 has 15 residues. CDR3 in amino acids: CASSLWLGENTEAFF. CDR3 bases: TGTGCCAGCAGCTTATGGTTGGGGGAGAACACTGAAGCTTTCTTT. The full variable domain, its missing parts supplied by reference TRBV7-2 and TRBJ1-1, is GAGVSQSPSNKVTEKGKDVELRCDPISGHTALYWYRQSLGQGLEFLIYFQGNSAPDKSGLPSDRFSAERTGGSVSTLTIQRTQQEDSAVYLCASSLWLGENTEAFFGQGTRLTVV.

The gene calls are TRBV6-5 and TRBJ1-1; TRBD1 might be the D (6 bases). Germline values: CDR1 MNHEY, CDR2 SVGAGI. CDR3 length equals 14 residues. Trimming took off 5 bases at V and 4 bases at J, with 14 bases between the two ends. This CDR3 reads CASSPGEASTEAFF. In DNA, the CDR3 is TGTGCCAGCAGTCCAGGGGAGGCGAGCACTGAAGCTTTCTTT.

The chain uses TRBV11-1 and TRBJ2-4; D perhaps matches TRBD2 (5 bases). CDR1 is SGHAT, CDR2 FQDESV, per germline (reference sequence). The CDR3 totals 20 residues. With 5 bases removed from V and 1 base from J, the gap between germline ends came to 27 bases. The CDR3 DNA reads as TGTGCCAGCAGCCCCGATCCCCTGAGGCGGGCTTTCGGGGCCAAAAACATTCAGTACTTC. Its translation: CASSPDPLRRAFGAKNIQYF.

The chain combines TRBV18 with TRBJ1-5; perhaps TRBD1 as D (5 bases). Looked up from germline, CDR1 is KGHSH and CDR2 is LQKENI. This CDR3 contains 14 residues. V gave up 1 base and J gave up 3 bases, with 7 bases separating them. For the CDR3, the DNA is TGTGCCAGCTCACCACAGGGGAACAATCAGCCCCAGCATTTT. Its translation is CASSPQGNNQPQHF.

This clonotype was seen a single time. This chain joins TRBV21-1 and TRBJ2-3. TRBV21-1 is marked as a pseudogene. This CDR3 has 12 residues. The CDR3 DNA reads as TGTGCCAGCAGCAAAGTCACGAATACGCAGTATTTT. Translation: CASSKVTNTQYF.

This chain connects TRBV3-1 to TRBJ2-3; TRBD1 agrees at 10 bases. Trimming at V came to 5 bases and at J to 7 bases, leaving 9 bases not matched to a gene. Germline loops: CDR1 LGHDT, CDR2 YNNKEL (reference sequence). The CDR3 runs 15 residues. CDR3 in DNA: TGTGCCAGCAGCATTATGGGACAGGGGACGCATACGCAGTATTTT. It encodes CASSIMGQGTHTQYF.

The chain combines TRBV5-1 with TRBJ2-7, with 10 bases that match TRBD2. The CDR3 totals 15 residues. V lost 5 bases and J lost 4; bases outside the gene matches: 9. The germline V gene encodes CDR1 SGHRS and CDR2 YFSETQ. In nucleotides, the CDR3 is TGCGCCAGCAGGGCGACAAGCGGGAGGGGATACGAGCAGTACTTC. Translating it yields CASRATSGRGYEQYF.